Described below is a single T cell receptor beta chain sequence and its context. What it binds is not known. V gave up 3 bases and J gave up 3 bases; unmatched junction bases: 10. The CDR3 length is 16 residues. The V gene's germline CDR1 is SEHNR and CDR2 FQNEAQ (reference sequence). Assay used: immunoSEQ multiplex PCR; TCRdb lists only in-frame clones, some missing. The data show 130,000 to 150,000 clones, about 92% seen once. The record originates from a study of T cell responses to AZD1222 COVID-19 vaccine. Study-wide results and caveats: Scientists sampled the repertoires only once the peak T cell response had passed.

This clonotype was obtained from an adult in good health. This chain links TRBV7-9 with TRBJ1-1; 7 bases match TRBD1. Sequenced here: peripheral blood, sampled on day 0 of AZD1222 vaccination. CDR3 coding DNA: TGTGCCAGCAGCTTTATCACAGGGGCCCTGGACACTGAAGCTTTCTTT. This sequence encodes CASSFITGALDTEAFF.